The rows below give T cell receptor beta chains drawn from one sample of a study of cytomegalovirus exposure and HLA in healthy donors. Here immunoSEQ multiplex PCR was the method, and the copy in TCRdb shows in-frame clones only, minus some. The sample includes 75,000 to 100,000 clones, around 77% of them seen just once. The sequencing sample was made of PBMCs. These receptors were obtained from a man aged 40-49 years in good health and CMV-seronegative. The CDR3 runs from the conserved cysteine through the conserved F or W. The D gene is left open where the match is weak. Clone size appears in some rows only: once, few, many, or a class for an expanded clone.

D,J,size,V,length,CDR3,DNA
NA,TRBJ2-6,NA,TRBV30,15,CAWSAGVTGANVLTF,TGTGCCTGGAGTGCCGGGGTGACTGGGGCCAACGTCCTGACTTTC
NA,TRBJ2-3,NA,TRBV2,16,CASSGVADLSTDTQYF,TGTGCCAGCAGTGGAGTTGCGGACTTGAGCACAGATACGCAGTATTTT
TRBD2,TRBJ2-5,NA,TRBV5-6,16,CASSLTSGGAGETQYF,TGTGCCAGCAGCTTGACTAGCGGGGGGGCGGGGGAGACCCAGTACTTC
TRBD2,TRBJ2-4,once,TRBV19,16,CASSLGLADEKNIQYF,TGTGCCAGTAGTCTGGGACTAGCGGATGAAAAAAACATTCAGTACTTC
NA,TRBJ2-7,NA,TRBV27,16,CASSFLPRAQVYEQYF,TGTGCCAGCAGTTTCCTCCCCAGGGCCCAGGTATACGAGCAGTACTTC
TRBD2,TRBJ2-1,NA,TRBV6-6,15,CASSYRAGGANEQFF,TGTGCCAGCAGTTACCGAGCGGGAGGGGCCAATGAGCAGTTCTTC
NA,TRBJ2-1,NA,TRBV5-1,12,CASSLVGLEQFF,TGCGCCAGCAGCTTGGTTGGGCTTGAGCAGTTCTTC
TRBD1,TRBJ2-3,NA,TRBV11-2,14,CASSLDRPTDTQYF,TGTGCCAGCAGCTTGGACAGGCCCACAGATACGCAGTATTTT
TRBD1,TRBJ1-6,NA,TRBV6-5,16,CASSLDRDIYNSPLHF,TGTGCCAGCAGTTTGGACAGGGATATCTATAATTCACCCCTCCACTTT
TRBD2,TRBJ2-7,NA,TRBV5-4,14,CASSTSGGLYEQYF,TGTGCCAGCAGCACTAGCGGGGGCCTCTACGAGCAGTACTTC
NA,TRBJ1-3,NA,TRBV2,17,CASSPRHPGISGNTIYF,TGTGCCAGCAGTCCCCGCCACCCAGGGATATCTGGAAACACCATATATTTT
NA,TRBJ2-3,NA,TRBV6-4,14,CASSRRGETDTQYF,TGTGCCAGCAGTCGTAGGGGTGAAACAGATACGCAGTATTTT
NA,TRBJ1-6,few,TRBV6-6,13,CASSANVISPLHF,TGTGCCAGCAGTGCTAACGTTATCTCACCCCTCCACTTT
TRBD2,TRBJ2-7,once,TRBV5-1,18,CASSLRAGTSAVTYEQYF,TGCGCCAGCAGCCTGCGAGCCGGGACTAGCGCGGTAACCTACGAGCAGTACTTC
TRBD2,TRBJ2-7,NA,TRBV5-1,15,CASSYRASGSYEQYF,TGCGCCAGCAGCTACCGAGCTAGCGGGAGCTACGAGCAGTACTTC
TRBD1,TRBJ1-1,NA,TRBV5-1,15,CASSHRDRVGSEAFF,TGCGCCAGCAGCCACCGGGACAGGGTGGGTTCCGAAGCTTTCTTT
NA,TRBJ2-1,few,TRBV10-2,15,CASGHGGAGENEQFF,TGCGCCAGCGGGCACGGTGGGGCAGGGGAGAATGAGCAGTTCTTC
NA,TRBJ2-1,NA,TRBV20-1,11,CSASTTNEQFF,TGCAGTGCCAGCACTACCAATGAGCAGTTCTTC
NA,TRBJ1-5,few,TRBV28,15,CASTLGGPGNQPQHF,TGTGCCAGCACCCTGGGGGGGCCGGGCAATCAGCCCCAGCATTTT
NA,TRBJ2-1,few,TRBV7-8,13,CASSSPRRDEQFF,TGTGCCAGCAGCTCCCCACGACGGGATGAGCAGTTCTTC
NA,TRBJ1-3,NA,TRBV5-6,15,CASSLWRYSGNTIYF,TGTGCCAGCAGCTTGTGGCGGTACTCTGGAAACACCATATATTTT
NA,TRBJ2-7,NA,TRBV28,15,CASSSGSGNSYEQYF,TGTGCCAGCAGTTCGGGTTCGGGTAACTCCTACGAGCAGTACTTC
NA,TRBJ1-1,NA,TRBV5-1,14,CASSFYTENTEAFF,TGCGCCAGCAGCTTTTACACAGAAAACACTGAAGCTTTCTTT
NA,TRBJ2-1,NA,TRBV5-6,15,CASSSWGLSYNEQFF,TGTGCCAGCAGCTCTTGGGGACTCTCCTACAATGAGCAGTTCTTC
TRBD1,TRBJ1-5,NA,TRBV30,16,CAWGTGVLSSNQPQHF,TGTGCCTGGGGGACAGGGGTTCTTTCGAGCAATCAGCCCCAGCATTTT